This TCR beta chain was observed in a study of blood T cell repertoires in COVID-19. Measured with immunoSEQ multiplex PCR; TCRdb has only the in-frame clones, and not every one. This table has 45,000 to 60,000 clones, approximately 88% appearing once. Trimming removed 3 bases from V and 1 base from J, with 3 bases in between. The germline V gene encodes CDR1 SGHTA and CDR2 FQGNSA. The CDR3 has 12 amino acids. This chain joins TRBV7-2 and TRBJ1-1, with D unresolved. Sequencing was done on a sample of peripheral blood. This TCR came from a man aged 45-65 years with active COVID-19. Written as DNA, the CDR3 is TGTGCCAGCAGCTTCAGGAACACTGAAGCTTTCTTT. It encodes CASSFRNTEAFF.